Listed below are T cell receptor beta chains from one sample, sequenced in a study of T cell responses to AZD1222 COVID-19 vaccine. The method was immunoSEQ multiplex PCR; TCRdb's version includes in-frame clones alone and lacks a portion of them. The table has about 140,000 clones, approximately 90% seen once; the top ten hold approximately 1.5%. This specimen consisted of peripheral blood, obtained on day 0 of AZD1222 vaccination. The receptors stem from an adult in good health. Both conserved end residues are part of each CDR3. Fields, in order: J gene, clone size, V gene, D gene, CDR3 DNA, CDR3 protein. The D gene is left open where the match is weak. Only some rows state a clone size, as once, few, many or a class for expanded clones.

>TRBJ2-1|NA|TRBV2|TRBD1
TGTGCCAGCAGTGCCGGGACAGGGAACTACAATGAGCAGTTCTTC
CASSAGTGNYNEQFF
>TRBJ1-3|NA|TRBV15|NA
TGTGCCACCAGCAGAGATAGGTCGGGAAACACCATATATTTT
CATSRDRSGNTIYF
>TRBJ1-4|NA|TRBV19|NA
TGTGCCAGTAGTATCGGTCTCACCGCCGCGAAACTGTTTTTT
CASSIGLTAAKLFF
>TRBJ1-1|NA|TRBV4-3|NA
TGCGCCAGCAGCCAAGATAAAGGGTTTAACACTGAAGCTTTCTTT
CASSQDKGFNTEAFF
>TRBJ1-2|NA|TRBV28|TRBD1
TGTGCCAGCAGTTTACCTTATTCGGGACAGTATGGCTACACCTTC
CASSLPYSGQYGYTF
>TRBJ1-1|NA|TRBV30|NA
TGTGCCTGGGAAGGACAAATGAACACTGAAGCTTTCTTT
CAWEGQMNTEAFF
>TRBJ2-7|NA|TRBV2|NA
TGTGCCAGCAGTGAAGACACGCGAGGGCCCTCCTACGAGCAGTACTTC
CASSEDTRGPSYEQYF
>TRBJ2-5|NA|TRBV5-4|NA
TGTGCCAGCAGCTTGTGGGAAGAGACCCAGTACTTC
CASSLWEETQYF
>TRBJ2-3|NA|TRBV28|TRBD2
TGTGCCAGCAGCCCACCCGGGACTACGGGGTATTTT
CASSPPGTTGYF
>TRBJ1-2|NA|TRBV10-3|NA
TGTGCCATCACCTTGGGTGGGGGCGGCTACACCTTC
CAITLGGGGYTF
>TRBJ1-5|NA|TRBV6-5|NA
TGTGCCAGCAGTTTCTCGGAGGGCAATCAGCCCCAGCATTTT
CASSFSEGNQPQHF
>TRBJ2-1|NA|TRBV27|NA
TGTGCCAGCAGCCTCGAGTCAGAGAATCACTACAATGAGCAGTTCTTC
CASSLESENHYNEQFF
>TRBJ2-1|NA|TRBV6-2/TRBV6-3|NA
TGTGCCAGCAGTTATCTAGACGATGAGCAGTTCTTC
CASSYLDDEQFF
>TRBJ1-1|NA|TRBV4-1|NA
TGCGCCAGCAGCCAAGACACCACCTGGAGGGATGAAGCTTTCTTT
CASSQDTTWRDEAFF
>TRBJ1-2|NA|TRBV28|NA
TGTGCCAGCAGTGCCCGAACAGACGACTATGGCTACACCTTC
CASSARTDDYGYTF
>TRBJ2-5|NA|TRBV7-9|NA
TGTGCCAGCAGCTTAGCGCTCTCTGTCGACTACCTATACTTC
CASSLALSVDYLYF
>TRBJ1-2|NA|TRBV19|TRBD1
TGTGCCAGTAGTACCCGGGACAGATTTTATGGCTACACCTTC
CASSTRDRFYGYTF
>TRBJ1-3|once|TRBV6-5|NA
TGTGCCAGCGGATCAGTACCTTCTGGAAACACCATATATTTT
CASGSVPSGNTIYF
>TRBJ2-1|NA|TRBV20-1|NA
TGCAGTGCTAGAGTAGATTATGAGCAGTTCTTC
CSARVDYEQFF
>TRBJ2-3|NA|TRBV7-9|NA
TGTGCCAGCAGCTTTCATGCGGAGGGCTTCACAGATACGCAGTATTTT
CASSFHAEGFTDTQYF
>TRBJ2-1|NA|TRBV14|NA
TGTGCCAGCTCCGCCCTCTTCAATGAGCAGTTCTTC
CASSALFNEQFF
>TRBJ2-7|NA|TRBV25-1|NA
TGTGCCAGCAGTGAAGAGGGGGGCGTCTACGAGCAGTACTTC
CASSEEGGVYEQYF
>TRBJ1-1|NA|TRBV6-5|NA
TGTGCCAGCAGTTACCAAACAGGGCTAACTGAAGCTTTCTTT
CASSYQTGLTEAFF
>TRBJ2-1|NA|TRBV12-2|NA
TGTGCAAGTCGCCGATTTAGCGGGAGAGGGAATGAGCAGTTCTTC
CASRRFSGRGNEQFF
>TRBJ2-1|NA|TRBV11-2|TRBD1
TGTGCCAGCAGCTTAGGGACAGGGGGGATGAGGAATGAGCAGTTCTTC
CASSLGTGGMRNEQFF
>TRBJ1-2|NA|TRBV27|TRBD1
TGTGCCAGCAGTTTATCGGGGGCAGGGGGGGGAAACTATGGCTACACCTTC
CASSLSGAGGGNYGYTF
>TRBJ1-2|NA|TRBV28|NA
TGTGCCAGTCGGGATCGCCGGGTTGGCTATGGCTACACCTTC
CASRDRRVGYGYTF
>TRBJ2-3|NA|TRBV9|NA
TGTGCCAGCAGCTACGCGTGGGGAAGCACAGATACGCAGTATTTT
CASSYAWGSTDTQYF
>TRBJ1-5|NA|TRBV9|NA
TGTGCCAGCGGGGCGGACTACAATCAGCCCCAGCATTTT
CASGADYNQPQHF
>TRBJ1-2|NA|TRBV15|NA
TGTGCCACCAGCAGAGATCGGGGTTTTGCTCCCTACACCTTC
CATSRDRGFAPYTF
>TRBJ2-3|NA|TRBV2|TRBD2
TGTGCCAGCAGGCCCCCTAGCGGTTGGGGCACAGATACGCAGTATTTT
CASRPPSGWGTDTQYF
>TRBJ2-1|once|TRBV4-1|TRBD2
TGCGCCAGCAGCGCAATAGCGGGGGTTGTCAATGAGCAGTTCTTC
CASSAIAGVVNEQFF
>TRBJ1-2|NA|TRBV5-6|TRBD1
TGTGCCAGCAGCTCGCGGACAGGGGGGGACTATGGCTACACCTTC
CASSSRTGGDYGYTF
>TRBJ2-6|NA|TRBV3-1/TRBV3-2|NA
TGTGCCAGCAGCCCCGGTGGAGCCTCTGGGGCCAACGTCCTGACTTTC
CASSPGGASGANVLTF
>TRBJ2-1|few|TRBV30|TRBD2
TGTGCCTGGAGTGTACAAGCGGGGGGGTACAATGAGCAGTTCTTC
CAWSVQAGGYNEQFF
>TRBJ2-5|NA|TRBV12-3/TRBV12-4|NA
TGTGCCAGCAGCCGGGGGTCCTTGGGAGACCAGTACTTC
CASSRGSLGDQYF
>TRBJ2-3|NA|TRBV11-3|TRBD1
TGTGCCAGCAGCTCGAGGGGGCTGGCAGATACGCAGTATTTT
CASSSRGLADTQYF
>TRBJ2-2|NA|TRBV7-8|TRBD2
TGTGCCAGCAGCTCCTATAGCGGGAGCACCGGGGAGCTGTTTTTT
CASSSYSGSTGELFF
>TRBJ1-3|NA|TRBV7-9|NA
TGTGCCAGCAGACGTACGGGCAGCGATGGAAACACCATATATTTT
CASRRTGSDGNTIYF
>TRBJ1-6|NA|TRBV4-1|NA
TGCGCCAGCAGCCAAGACCCGACAGGCAGAGGGTCACCCCTCCACTTT
CASSQDPTGRGSPLHF
>TRBJ1-4|NA|TRBV13|TRBD1
TGTGCCAGCAGCTTAGGGGACAGGGCGAATGAAAAACTGTTTTTT
CASSLGDRANEKLFF
>TRBJ1-1|NA|TRBV12-3/TRBV12-4|TRBD1
TGTGCCAGCAGGGGGACAGCCTTTGAAGCTTTCTTT
CASRGTAFEAFF
>TRBJ2-1|NA|TRBV30|NA
TGTGCCTGGGCGTCCTACAATGAGCAGTTCTTC
CAWASYNEQFF
>TRBJ2-3|NA|TRBV7-3|NA
TGTGCCAGCAGCGGGAATACAGATACGCAGTATTTT
CASSGNTDTQYF
>TRBJ1-4|NA|TRBV2|TRBD1
TGTGCCAGCATGAAGGACAGGGGAGAGGAAAAACTGTTTTTT
CASMKDRGEEKLFF
>TRBJ1-2|NA|TRBV6-5|NA
TGTGCCAGCAGAACCAACTCCGGGCCCCAGAGGGGCTACACCTTC
CASRTNSGPQRGYTF
>TRBJ2-7|NA|TRBV30|TRBD2
TGTGCAGTCATCGGGACTAGCGGTTACGAGCAGTACTTC
CAVIGTSGYEQYF
>TRBJ1-6|NA|TRBV6-5|NA
TGTGCCAGCAGAAGGGGTGAGGGGAATTCACCCCTCCACTTT
CASRRGEGNSPLHF
>TRBJ1-5|NA|TRBV21-1|NA
TGTGCCAGCAGCCCACAGGGCAATCAGCCCCAGCATTTT
CASSPQGNQPQHF
>TRBJ2-7|NA|TRBV28|NA
TGTGCCAGCAGTCCCGCGGACACGTGGAAGTACTTC
CASSPADTWKYF
>TRBJ1-5|NA|TRBV15|NA
TGTGCCACCAGCAGAGATGTAACGGGCAATCAGCCCCAGCATTTT
CATSRDVTGNQPQHF
>TRBJ1-3|NA|TRBV4-2|TRBD1
TGTGCCAGCAGCCAAGACCGAAGGGGGCCGGGTTCCAGCTCTGGAAACACCATATATTTT
CASSQDRRGPGSSSGNTIYF
>TRBJ1-2|NA|TRBV11-2|NA
TGTGCCAGCAGCTTAGAGGCAGGCAACTATGGCTACACCTTC
CASSLEAGNYGYTF
>TRBJ2-7|NA|TRBV4-3|TRBD2
TGCGCCAGCAGCCAATTTAGCGGGAGTGGGTGGGAGCAGTACTTC
CASSQFSGSGWEQYF
>TRBJ2-5|NA|TRBV4-1|NA
TGCGCCAGCAGCCAAGTGGGCGGGGGCATCCGGGAGACCCAGTACTTC
CASSQVGGGIRETQYF
>TRBJ1-3|NA|TRBV2|NA
TGTGCCAGCAGTTCCCTACCTAGAGGGGCGAGCTCTGGAAACACCATATATTTT
CASSSLPRGASSGNTIYF
>TRBJ1-5|NA|TRBV6-6|NA
TGTGCCAGCAGTTACTCCAGGGCCGATAGCAATCAGCCCCAGCATTTT
CASSYSRADSNQPQHF